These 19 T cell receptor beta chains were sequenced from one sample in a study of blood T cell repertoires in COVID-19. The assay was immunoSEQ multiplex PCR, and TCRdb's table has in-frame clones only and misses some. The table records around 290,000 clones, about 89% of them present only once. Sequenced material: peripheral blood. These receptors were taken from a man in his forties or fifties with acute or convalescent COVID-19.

The CDR3 loop reads CASSSSGGPTYEQYF. In DNA, the CDR3 is TGTGCCAGCAGTTCGTCCGGGGGGCCCACCTACGAGCAGTACTTC. The chain couples TRBV7-6 to TRBJ2-7; a possible D gene is TRBD2 (7 bases). CDR3 length equals 15 residues. Trimming took off 6 bases at V and 2 bases at J, with 17 bases between the two ends. CDR1 and CDR2 from the germline V gene are SGHVS and FNYEAQ. The complete variable domain, with remaining parts taken from reference TRBV7-6 and TRBJ2-7, reads GAGVSQSPRYKVTKRGQDVALRCDPISGHVSLYWYRQALGQGPEFLTYFNYEAQQDKSGLPNDRFSAERPEGSISTLTIQRTEQRDSAMYRCASSSSGGPTYEQYFGPGTRLTVT.

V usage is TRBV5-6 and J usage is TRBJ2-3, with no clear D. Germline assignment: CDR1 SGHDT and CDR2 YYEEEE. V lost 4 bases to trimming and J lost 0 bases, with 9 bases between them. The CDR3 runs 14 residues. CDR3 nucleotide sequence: TGTGCCAGCAGCCAGACTGGGAGCACAGATACGCAGTATTTT. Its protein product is CASSQTGSTDTQYF.

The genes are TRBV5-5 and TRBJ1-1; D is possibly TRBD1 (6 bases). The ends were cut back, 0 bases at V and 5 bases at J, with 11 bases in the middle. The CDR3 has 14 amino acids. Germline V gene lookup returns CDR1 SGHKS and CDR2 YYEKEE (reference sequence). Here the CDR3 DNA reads TGTGCCAGCAGCTTGGTAGCAGGGGAGACTGAAGCTTTCTTT. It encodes CASSLVAGETEAFF.

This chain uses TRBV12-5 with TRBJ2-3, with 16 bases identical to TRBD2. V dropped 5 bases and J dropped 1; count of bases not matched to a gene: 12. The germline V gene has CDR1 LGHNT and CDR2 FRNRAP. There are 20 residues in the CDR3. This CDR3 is CASGKGTSGGGNLGTDTQYF. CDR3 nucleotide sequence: TGTGCTAGTGGTAAGGGGACTAGCGGGGGGGGAAATCTAGGCACAGATACGCAGTATTTT.

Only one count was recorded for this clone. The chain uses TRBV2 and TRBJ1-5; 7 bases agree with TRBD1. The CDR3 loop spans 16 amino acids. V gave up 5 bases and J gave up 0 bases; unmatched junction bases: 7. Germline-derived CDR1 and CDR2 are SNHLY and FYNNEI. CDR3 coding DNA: TGTGCCAGCAGTCCCGAGACAGGGTATAGCAATCAGCCCCAGCATTTT. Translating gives CASSPETGYSNQPQHF. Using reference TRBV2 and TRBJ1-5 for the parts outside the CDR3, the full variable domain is EPEVTQTPSHQVTQMGQEVILRCVPISNHLYFYWYRQILGQKVEFLVSFYNNEISEKSEIFDDQFSVERPDGSNFTLKIRSTKLEDSAMYFCASSPETGYSNQPQHFGDGTRLSIL.

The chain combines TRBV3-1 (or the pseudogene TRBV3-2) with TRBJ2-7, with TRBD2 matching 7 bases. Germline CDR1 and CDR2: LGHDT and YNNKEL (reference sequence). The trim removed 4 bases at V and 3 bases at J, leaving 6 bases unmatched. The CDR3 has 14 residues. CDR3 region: CASSPSGALYEQYF. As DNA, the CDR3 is TGTGCCAGCAGCCCTAGCGGAGCACTCTACGAGCAGTACTTC.

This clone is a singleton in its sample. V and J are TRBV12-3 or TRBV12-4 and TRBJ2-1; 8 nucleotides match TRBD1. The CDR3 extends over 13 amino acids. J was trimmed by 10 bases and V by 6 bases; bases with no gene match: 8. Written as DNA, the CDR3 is TGTGCCAGCAGCCAACCGGGACAGGAGGAGCAGTTCTTC. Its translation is CASSQPGQEEQFF.

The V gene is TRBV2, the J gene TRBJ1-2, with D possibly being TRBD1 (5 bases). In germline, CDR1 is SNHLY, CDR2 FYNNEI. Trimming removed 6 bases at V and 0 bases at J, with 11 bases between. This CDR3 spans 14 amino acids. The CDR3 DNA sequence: TGTGCCAGCAGCTCCGACAGAACTAACTATGGCTACACCTTC. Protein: CASSSDRTNYGYTF.

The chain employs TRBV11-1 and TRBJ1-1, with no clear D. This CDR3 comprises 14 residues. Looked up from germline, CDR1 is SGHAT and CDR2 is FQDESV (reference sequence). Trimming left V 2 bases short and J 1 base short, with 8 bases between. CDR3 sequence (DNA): TGTGCCAGCAGCTTATCTGGGCCGAACACTGAAGCTTTCTTT. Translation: CASSLSGPNTEAFF.

In nucleotides, the CDR3 is TGTGCCAGCATAAGACAGGGCAACTATGGCTACACCTTC. Encoded protein: CASIRQGNYGYTF. The rearrangement joins TRBV28 to TRBJ1-2, with TRBD1 matching 7 bases. Germline V lookup: CDR1 MDHEN, CDR2 SYDVKM. The length of the CDR3 is 13 residues. The junction had 4 bases not matched to a gene; V was cut back by 7 bases and J by 2 bases.

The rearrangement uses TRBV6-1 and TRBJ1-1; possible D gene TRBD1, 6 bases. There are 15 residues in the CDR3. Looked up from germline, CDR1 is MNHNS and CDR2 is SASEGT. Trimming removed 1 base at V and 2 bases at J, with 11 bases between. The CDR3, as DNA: TGTGCCAGCAGTGAAGGGCAGGGGTACAACACTGAAGCTTTCTTT. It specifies CASSEGQGYNTEAFF.

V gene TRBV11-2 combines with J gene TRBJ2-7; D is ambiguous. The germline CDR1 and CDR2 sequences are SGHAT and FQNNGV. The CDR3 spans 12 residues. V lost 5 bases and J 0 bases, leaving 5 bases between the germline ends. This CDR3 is CASSPHSYEQYF. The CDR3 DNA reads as TGTGCCAGCAGCCCCCACTCCTACGAGCAGTACTTC.

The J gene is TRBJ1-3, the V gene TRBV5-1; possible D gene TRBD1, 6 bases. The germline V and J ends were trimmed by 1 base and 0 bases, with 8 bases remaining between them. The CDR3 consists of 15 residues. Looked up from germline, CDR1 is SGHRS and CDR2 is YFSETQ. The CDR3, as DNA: TGCGCCAGCAGCTTGCTGGGGGCCTCTGGAAACACCATATATTTT. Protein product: CASSLLGASGNTIYF.

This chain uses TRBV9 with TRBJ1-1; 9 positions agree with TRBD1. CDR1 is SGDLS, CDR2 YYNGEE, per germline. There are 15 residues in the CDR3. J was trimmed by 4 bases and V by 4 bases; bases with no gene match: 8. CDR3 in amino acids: CASSLRTGVGTEAFF. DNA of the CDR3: TGTGCCAGCAGCCTCAGGACAGGGGTGGGCACTGAAGCTTTCTTT.

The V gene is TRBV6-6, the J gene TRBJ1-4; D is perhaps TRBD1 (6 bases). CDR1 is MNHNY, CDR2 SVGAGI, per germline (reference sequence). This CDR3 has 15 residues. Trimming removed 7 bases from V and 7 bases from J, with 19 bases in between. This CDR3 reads CASTDRRGAREKLFF. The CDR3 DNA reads TGTGCCAGCACCGACCGCCGGGGGGCGCGTGAAAAACTGTTTTTT.

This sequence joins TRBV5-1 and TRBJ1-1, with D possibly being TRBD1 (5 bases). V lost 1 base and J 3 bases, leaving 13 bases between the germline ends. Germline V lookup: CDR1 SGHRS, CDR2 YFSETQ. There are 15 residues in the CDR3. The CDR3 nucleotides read TGCGCCAGCAGCTTGATAACAGGAGTTGACACTGAAGCTTTCTTT. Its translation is CASSLITGVDTEAFF.

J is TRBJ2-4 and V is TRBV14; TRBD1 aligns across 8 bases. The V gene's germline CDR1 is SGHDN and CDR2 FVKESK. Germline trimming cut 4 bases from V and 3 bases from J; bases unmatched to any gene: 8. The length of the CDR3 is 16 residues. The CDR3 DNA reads TGTGCCAGCAGCCTAGACAGGGGATGGGGCAAAAACATTCAGTACTTC. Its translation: CASSLDRGWGKNIQYF. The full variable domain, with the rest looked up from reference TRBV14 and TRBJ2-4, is EAGVTQFPSHSVIEKGQTVTLRCDPISGHDNLYWYRRVMGKEIKFLLHFVKESKQDESGMPNNRFLAERTGGTYSTLKVQPAELEDSGVYFCASSLDRGWGKNIQYFGAGTRLSVL.

Here the CDR3 reads CASRKAPGGYTEAFF. The CDR3 DNA reads TGTGCCAGCAGAAAGGCCCCAGGAGGGTACACTGAAGCTTTCTTT. The gene calls are TRBV6-5 and TRBJ1-1; no firm D call. V was trimmed by 6 bases and J by 3 bases, leaving 17 bases between them. The germline V gene encodes CDR1 MNHEY and CDR2 SVGAGI. CDR3 length: 15 amino acids.

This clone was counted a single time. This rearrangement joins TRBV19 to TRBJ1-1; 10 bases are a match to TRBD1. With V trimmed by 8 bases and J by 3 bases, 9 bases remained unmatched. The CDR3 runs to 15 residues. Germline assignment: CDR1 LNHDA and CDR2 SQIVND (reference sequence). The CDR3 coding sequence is TGTGCCAGTCGGGACAGGGGAGTTTTGTACACTGAAGCTTTCTTT. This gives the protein CASRDRGVLYTEAFF.